This T cell receptor beta chain was identified during a study of Tregs in tolerant kidney transplant recipients. Sequenced by immunoSEQ multiplex PCR; TCRdb stores in-frame clones only, minus some. The sample carries about 94,000 clones, 90% to 95% recorded once. Sequenced material: CD4+ T cells from blood, taken before the transplant. The source is a human donor who received a combined kidney and bone marrow transplant.

The CDR3 loop reads CASSLSGSSGGRRDTQYF. The CDR3 DNA reads as TGCGCCAGCAGCTTGTCGGGATCTTCGGGGGGGCGTAGAGATACGCAGTATTTT. V and J are TRBV5-1 and TRBJ2-3; 8 bases agree with TRBD2. J gave up 5 bases and V 1 base, and 15 bases lay outside the gene matches. In germline, CDR1 is SGHRS, CDR2 YFSETQ. The CDR3 spans 18 residues.